This T cell receptor (beta chain) stems from a study of T cell responses to AZD1222 COVID-19 vaccine. Overall study context: Second-dose recipients at about 4 or about 12 weeks were treated as one pooled group. Whole-study findings and limits: Baseline testing showed seropositivity in only 5 or 6 AZD1222 recipients. The donors showed a predominance of white British ancestry and of females, with possible underestimation of clonal diversity. Vaccine-associated CD4 TCRs ranged over spike, dominating at 160-218 and 743-854.

Sequenced by immunoSEQ multiplex PCR; TCRdb stores in-frame clones only, minus some. This sample has roughly 100,000 clones, with under 95% found just once. This clone appeared a few times. The antigen remains undetermined. CDR1 is MDHEN and CDR2 is SYDVKM in the germline V gene. The V gene end was trimmed by 5 bases and the J gene end by 4 bases; junction bases not matched to a gene: 7. The CDR3 consists of 15 residues. The sample was peripheral blood, taken on day 0 of AZD1222 vaccination. The chain is built from TRBV28 and TRBJ2-2, with 7 bases aligning to TRBD2. The receptor was isolated from an adult in good health. CDR3 nucleotides: TGTGCCAGCAGTAGGACTAGTCGGATCACCGGGGAGCTGTTTTTT. Its translation: CASSRTSRITGELFF.